This T cell receptor beta chain derives from a study of cytomegalovirus exposure and HLA in healthy donors (dated by TCRdb to about 2017). General notes on the study: An earlier analysis of about 530 of the donors reported under 300 Gb of sequence data and approximately 120 million unique TCR beta sequences obtained from approximately 180 million T cells. The study used immunosequencing to profile the T cell repertoires of 600 to 850 subjects and linked those repertoires to cytomegalovirus serostatus. A separate validation cohort of roughly 110 different subjects was used in addition to the 666-subject first cohort. Donor age, sex, ethnicity and CMV serostatus were compiled alongside the repertoire data. Every discovery cohort repertoire had been produced on one sequencing platform. A later genetic analysis used genome-wide SNP genotypes for about three fifths of the roughly 700 donors, treating that subset as a discovery cohort. An earlier analysis of fewer than 750 of the donors used high-throughput TCR beta sequencing to judge whether each TCR beta V gene segment behaved as functional or pseudogenic. Among some 400 genotyped donors of the cohort, an average of around 220,000 unique TCR beta nucleotide sequences was sequenced per donor, of which about 19% were non-productive. The study aimed to test whether cataloging public T cell receptors could reveal signatures of past pathogen exposure. Typing coverage differed by locus: A, B, C, DRB1 and DQB1 were typed in about 629-640 donors, DQA1 in about 500, DPA1 in approximately 600, and DPB1 in 450 to 480. A later analysis re-analyzed previously published TCR beta repertoires from 500 to 700 donors and added high-resolution HLA genotyping to study TCR occurrence patterns. Of the 300 to 450 genotyped donors, approximately 83% fell in the genetic ancestry cluster associated with self-reported Caucasian donors. High-throughput TCR immunosequencing, statistical association of individual TCRs with disease status, and machine learning were combined to predict cytomegalovirus infection status. Both class I and class II loci were covered by HLA typing, at four-digit resolution. The later analysis used no new phenotypic data to find candidate immune exposures, relying instead on TCR beta sequences and their occurrence across donors. Because of strong linkage in the cohort, a few DR-DQ haplotypes were treated as single units for association and clustering. Around 320 gigabases of sequencing data and tens of millions of unique TCR sequences were included in an early release covering around 600 HLA-typed donors. What the research found in general, with its limitations: HLA typing was unavailable for some donors at each locus, so association tests used only the typed subset. It was suggested by the authors that the approach could potentially be generalized to other disease states and immunological phenotypes. The earlier analysis of some 560 of the donors excluded over 15 rarely observed V segments, including chromosome 9 orphons, because counts were too low. Compared with equally common non-associated chains, HLA-associated TCR beta chains in a later analysis were more clonally expanded and had lower generation probabilities. In a later genetic analysis, fewer N-insertions in productive TCRs were reported among donors in an Asian-associated ancestry cluster than the 666-donor mean. Sequencing depth was assumed to be roughly uniform across donors in the presence/absence analyses, though that assumption may not hold. Linkage disequilibrium might explain the correlated functional status among segregating V segments, but an unknown experimental factor could not be excluded. Only TCR beta chains were sequenced in this cohort, and the absence of alpha or paired-chain data limited detectable features. Broadly in line with IMGT annotations, most TCR beta V segments showed up in productive rearrangements about 90% or about 30% of the time in an earlier analysis of around 550 of the donors. The 87-base-pair reads could not distinguish some IMGT-functional V segments, including TRBV6-2 and TRBV6-3, so those segments were excluded. In the study, some 160 TCR beta chains were listed as associated with cytomegalovirus. The classifier was reported to diagnose cytomegalovirus status with high specificity and sensitivity in both the original cohort and the validation cohort. According to a later analysis, TCR association rates differed among HLA loci, with DRB1 alleles showing the most associated TCRs and HLA-C alleles showing the fewest. A further reported finding was that TCR beta sequences accurately predicted the HLA-A and HLA-B alleles for most subjects in the first cohort. While some public TCRs were present in many individuals, most TCR sequences turned up only very rarely across donors. A cluster of highly shared sequence variants was judged likely to represent a technical artifact of the sequencing pipeline. For the cohort, immune exposure information was limited to CMV serostatus. In vitro tests confirmed that a few of the cytomegalovirus-associated TCR beta chains recognize cytomegalovirus antigens. A later analysis reported that several top co-occurrence clusters appeared linked to parvovirus B19, influenza, CMV and Epstein-Barr virus. When HLA alleles, especially DR and DQ, strongly co-occurred, attributing TCR associations to individual alleles was difficult. In a later genetic analysis, a missense DCLRE1C variant was associated with V-gene and J-gene trimming of TCR beta chains, and the association was replicated in an independent cohort. Specific HLA alleles were associated with roughly 16,000 TCR beta sequences at a false discovery rate of 0.05 in a later analysis. In a later analysis, most CMV-associated TCR beta chains were found to appear HLA-restricted, with HLA associations seemingly driven largely by CMV exposure.

Library preparation used the immunoSEQ multiplex PCR assay. The multiplex PCR relied on a mix of 60 forward primers for TCR Vbeta segments and 13 reverse primers for TCR Jbeta segments. The CDR3 region of rearranged TCR beta genes was amplified from genomic DNA with a multiplex PCR assay. Amplified TCR beta libraries were sequenced as 87-base-pair reads on the Illumina HiSeq System. Per the original workflow: A later analysis counted around 72 million unique TCR beta chains across the 666 repertoires, and roughly 11 million of these chains were shared by at least two donors. Raw reads were error-corrected and collapsed into unique sequences with a nearest-neighbor algorithm that merged closely related sequences to remove PCR and sequencing errors. CDR3 sequences were aligned to IMGT reference sequences to assign V, D and J gene segments. For a sequence to be retained, a match of at least six nucleotides was required to both a V gene segment and a J gene segment. Rearrangements were classified as productive when the CDR3 lacked stop codons and remained in frame with V and J, and all other rearrangements were classified as non-productive. Following IMGT convention, CDR3 was defined as the stretch from the second conserved V-encoded cysteine up to the conserved J-encoded phenylalanine. The earlier analysis of 587 of the donors excluded sequences that lacked an unambiguous match to a single V gene segment. An earlier analysis of just under 600 of the donors called V segments functional above 56.7% productive rearrangements and segregating when the between-donor standard deviation exceeded 5%. A statistical classification framework was built to diagnose cytomegalovirus status from the catalog of TCR beta chain sequences. In a later analysis, V and J genes were assigned by comparing TCR nucleotide sequences against IMGT/GENE-DB human TR gene sequences. Using the TCRdist pipeline, a later analysis assigned CDR3 sequences along with most-parsimonious VDJ recombination scenarios. In a later analysis, each TCR beta chain was defined by its CDR3 amino acid sequence together with its V-gene family, and reads without a unique V-gene family were excluded. A later analysis removed roughly 590 highly shared, low-generation-probability nucleotide sequences to deal with suspected cross-contamination and a sequencing artifact. In a later analysis, a clonal expansion index was calculated for each public chain from normalized within-repertoire ranks of inferred template counts. In a later analysis, generation probabilities were computed using a VDJ recombination model fitted to out-of-frame rearrangements, and the results were checked against IGoR. In a later analysis, hypergeometric tests were used to score TCR-TCR, TCR-HLA and TCR-CMV co-occurrence, with a repertoire-size bias correction applied to TCR pairs. In a later analysis, false discovery rates were estimated by permuting HLA or CMV assignments 20 times. In a later analysis, co-occurring TCRs were grouped using DBSCAN, with TCRdist sequence similarity added in when clustering inside HLA-allele-positive subsets. Repertoires with fewer than 30,000 or more than 120,000 public chains were left out of co-occurrence clustering, as were about 5 repertoires with anomalous nucleotide sharing. TCRdb carries this immuneACCESS record with in-frame sequences only. Its versions omit some clonotypes, under half of them owing to an unresolved V gene in the studies checked, with the rest unexplained. That table gives V, J and clone size, and the DNA gave D and trimming. The sample has roughly 200,000 clones on record, about 78% of them singletons. Jointly, the top ten make up under 2.5% of the sample.

Per the germline V gene, SGHRS is the CDR1 and YFSETQ is the CDR2. From cysteine to phenylalanine, the CDR3 is 13 amino acids long. This entry keeps only the CDR3 DNA: 39 bases, framed from base 1. V loses 7 bases of germline sequence and J loses 6 bases, and the interval between the two ends is 17 bases. As concerns this clone: Its antigen is unknown. The sample holds no much larger clone one base away, and base qualities are not on file.

The cohort consisted of some 670 healthy bone marrow donors. Cohort members were all nominally healthy when sampled, although unrecorded immune exposures were likely present. The donor tested CMV seronegative and was one of the 352 seronegative cohort members. A peripheral blood sample was provided by each donor, and peripheral blood mononuclear cells were used for TCR beta sequencing. The Qiagen DNeasy Blood Extraction Kit was used to extract genomic DNA from the blood cell samples. This receptor was obtained from a man aged 55-75 years in good health and CMV-seronegative. The sequenced sample consisted of PBMCs. The chain joins TRBV5-1 to TRBJ2-7, with a tentative D gene TRBD1 over 6 matching bases. The DNA sequence is given as TGCGCCAGCTCCTCGCAGGGGACGGGCGAGCAGTACTTC. The resulting protein is CASSSQGTGEQYF.